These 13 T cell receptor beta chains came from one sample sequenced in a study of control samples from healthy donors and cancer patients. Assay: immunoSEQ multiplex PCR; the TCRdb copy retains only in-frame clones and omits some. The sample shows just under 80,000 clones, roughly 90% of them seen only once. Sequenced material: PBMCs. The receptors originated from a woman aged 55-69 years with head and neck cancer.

CDR3 coding DNA: TGTGCCAGCAGCTTGTCAGGGAGTAATGAAAAACTGTTTTTT. Amino acids: CASSLSGSNEKLFF. The chain is built from TRBV5-5 and TRBJ1-4; TRBD1 is a possible D gene (5 bases). Trimming shortened V by 1 base and J by 4 bases, and 8 bases separated the two germline ends. This CDR3 is built from 14 residues. Germline CDR1 SGHKS, CDR2 YYEKEE (reference sequence).

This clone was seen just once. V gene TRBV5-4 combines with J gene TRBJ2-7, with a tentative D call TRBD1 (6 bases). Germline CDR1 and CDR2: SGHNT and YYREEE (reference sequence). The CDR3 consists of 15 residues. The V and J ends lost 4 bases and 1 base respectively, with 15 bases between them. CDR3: CASSPEAQGSYEQYF. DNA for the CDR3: TGTGCCAGCAGCCCGGAGGCCCAGGGGTCCTACGAGCAGTACTTC. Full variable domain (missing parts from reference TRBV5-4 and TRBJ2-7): ETGVTQSPTHLIKTRGQQVTLRCSSQSGHNTVSWYQQALGQGPQFIFQYYREEENGRGNFPPRFSGLQFPNYSSELNVNALELDDSALYLCASSPEAQGSYEQYFGPGTRLTVT.

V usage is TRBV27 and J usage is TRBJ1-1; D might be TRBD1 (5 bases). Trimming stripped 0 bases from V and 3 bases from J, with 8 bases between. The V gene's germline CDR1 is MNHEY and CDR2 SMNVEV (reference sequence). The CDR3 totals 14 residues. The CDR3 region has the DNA TGTGCCAGCAGTTTATCCCGGGGGTACACTGAAGCTTTCTTT. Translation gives CASSLSRGYTEAFF.

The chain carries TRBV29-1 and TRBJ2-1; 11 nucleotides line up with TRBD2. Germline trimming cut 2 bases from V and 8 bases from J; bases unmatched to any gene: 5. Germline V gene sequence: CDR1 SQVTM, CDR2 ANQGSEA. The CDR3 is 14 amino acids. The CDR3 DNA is TGCAGCGTTGAAACTAGCGGGAGCCGGGATGAGCAGTTCTTC. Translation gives CSVETSGSRDEQFF.

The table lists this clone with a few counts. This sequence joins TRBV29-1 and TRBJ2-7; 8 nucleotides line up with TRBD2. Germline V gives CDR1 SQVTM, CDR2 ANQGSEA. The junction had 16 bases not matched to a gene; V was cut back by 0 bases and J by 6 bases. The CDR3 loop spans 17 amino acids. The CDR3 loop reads CSVEESWSGSGLGEQYF. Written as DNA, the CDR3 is TGCAGCGTTGAAGAGTCTTGGAGCGGGAGTGGTTTAGGCGAGCAGTACTTC.

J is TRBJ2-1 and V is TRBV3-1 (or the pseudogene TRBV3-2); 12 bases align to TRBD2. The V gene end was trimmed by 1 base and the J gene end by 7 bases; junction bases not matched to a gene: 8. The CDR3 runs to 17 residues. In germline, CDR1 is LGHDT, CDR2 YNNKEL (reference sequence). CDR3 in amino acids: CASSQGLAGVRGNEQFF. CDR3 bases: TGTGCCAGCAGCCAAGGACTAGCGGGAGTTAGGGGGAATGAGCAGTTCTTC.

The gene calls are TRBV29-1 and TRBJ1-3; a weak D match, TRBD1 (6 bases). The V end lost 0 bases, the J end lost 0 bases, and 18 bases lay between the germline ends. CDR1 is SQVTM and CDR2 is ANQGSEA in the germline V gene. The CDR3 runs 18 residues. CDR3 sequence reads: CSVEDWGMKGGSGNTIYF. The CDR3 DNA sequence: TGCAGCGTTGAAGATTGGGGTATGAAAGGGGGCTCTGGAAACACCATATATTTT.

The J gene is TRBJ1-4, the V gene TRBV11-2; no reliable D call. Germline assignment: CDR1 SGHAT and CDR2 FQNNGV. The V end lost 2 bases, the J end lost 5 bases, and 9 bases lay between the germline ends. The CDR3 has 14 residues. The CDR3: CASSLTQMNEKLFF. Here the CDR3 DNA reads TGTGCCAGCAGCTTAACACAGATGAATGAAAAACTGTTTTTT.

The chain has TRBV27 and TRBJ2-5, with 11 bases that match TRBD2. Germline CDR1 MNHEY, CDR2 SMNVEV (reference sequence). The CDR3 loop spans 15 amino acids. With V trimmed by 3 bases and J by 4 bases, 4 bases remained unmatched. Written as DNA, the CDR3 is TGTGCCAGCAGTTTGAAACTAGCGGGAGTAGAGACCCAGTACTTC. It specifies CASSLKLAGVETQYF.

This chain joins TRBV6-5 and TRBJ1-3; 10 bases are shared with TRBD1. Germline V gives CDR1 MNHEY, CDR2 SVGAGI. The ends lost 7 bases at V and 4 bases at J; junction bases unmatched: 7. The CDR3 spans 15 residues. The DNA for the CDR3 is TGTGCCAGCACCGCGGGACAGGGGACCGGAAACACCATATATTTT. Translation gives CASTAGQGTGNTIYF.

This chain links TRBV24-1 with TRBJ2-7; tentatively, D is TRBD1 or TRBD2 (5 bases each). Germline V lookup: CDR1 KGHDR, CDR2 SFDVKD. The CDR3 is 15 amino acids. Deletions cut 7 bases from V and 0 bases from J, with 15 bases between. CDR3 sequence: CATSDAGTSSYEQYF. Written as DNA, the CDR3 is TGTGCCACCAGCGACGCAGGGACGAGCTCCTACGAGCAGTACTTC.

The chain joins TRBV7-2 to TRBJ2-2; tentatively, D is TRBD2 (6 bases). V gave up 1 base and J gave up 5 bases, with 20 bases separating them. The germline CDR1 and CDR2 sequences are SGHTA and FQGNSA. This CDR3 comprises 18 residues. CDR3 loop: CASSLVGPPTSLTGELFF. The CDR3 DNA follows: TGTGCCAGCAGCTTAGTTGGGCCTCCGACTAGTCTAACCGGGGAGCTGTTTTTT.

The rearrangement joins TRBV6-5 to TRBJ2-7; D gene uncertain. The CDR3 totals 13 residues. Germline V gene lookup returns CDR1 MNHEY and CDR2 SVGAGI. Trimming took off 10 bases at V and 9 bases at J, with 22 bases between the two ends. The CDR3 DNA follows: TGTGCCACTTCCCAGGAACGTGGATGGTTGCAGTACTTC. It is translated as CATSQERGWLQYF.